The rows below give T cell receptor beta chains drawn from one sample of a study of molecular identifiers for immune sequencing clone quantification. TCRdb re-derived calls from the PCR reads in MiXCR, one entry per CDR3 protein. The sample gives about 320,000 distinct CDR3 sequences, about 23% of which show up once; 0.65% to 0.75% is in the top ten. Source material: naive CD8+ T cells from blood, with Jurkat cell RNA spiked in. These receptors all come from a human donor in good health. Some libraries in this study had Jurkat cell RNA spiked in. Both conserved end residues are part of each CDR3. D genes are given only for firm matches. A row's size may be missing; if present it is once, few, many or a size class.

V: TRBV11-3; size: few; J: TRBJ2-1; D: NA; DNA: TGTGCCAGCAGCGGAGAGGGAAACCTCTACAATGAGCAGTTCTTC; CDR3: CASSGEGNLYNEQFF
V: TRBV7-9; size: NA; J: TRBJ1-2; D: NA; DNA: TGTGCCGGCAGCTTGGCGTCAGGGGTCCCCTTCTATGGCTACACCTTC; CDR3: CAGSLASGVPFYGYTF
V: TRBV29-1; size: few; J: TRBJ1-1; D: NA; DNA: TGCAGCGTTGAAGATCTGAAGGGGTTGGCTTGGGGGGCTTTCTTT; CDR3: CSVEDLKGLAWGAFF
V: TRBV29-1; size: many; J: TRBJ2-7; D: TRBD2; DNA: TGCAGCGTTGAGGGGCTAGCGGGGCCTTCGAGCGAGCAGTACTTC; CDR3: CSVEGLAGPSSEQYF
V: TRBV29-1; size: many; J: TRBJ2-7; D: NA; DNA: TGCAGCGTTGTTTCCGGGGAGCAGTACTTC; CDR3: CSVVSGEQYF
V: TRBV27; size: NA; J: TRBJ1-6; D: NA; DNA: TGTGCCAGCAGTTTACAGGGCGGATCACCCCTCCACTTT; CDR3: CASSLQGGSPLHF
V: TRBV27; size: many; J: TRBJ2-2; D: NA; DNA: TGTGCCAGCAGTTTGACAGTCACCGGGGAGCTGTTTTTT; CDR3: CASSLTVTGELFF
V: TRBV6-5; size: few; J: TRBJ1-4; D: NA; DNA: TGTGCCAGCAGTTTCGGGGCACGGGGTGAAAAACTGTTTTTT; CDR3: CASSFGARGEKLFF
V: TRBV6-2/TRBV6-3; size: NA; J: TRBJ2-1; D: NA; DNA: TGTGCCGGCAGGAGGGAGGATGAGCAGTTCTTC; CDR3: CAGRREDEQFF
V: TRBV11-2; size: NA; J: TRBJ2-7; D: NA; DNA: TGTGCCAGCAGCTTAGACCGGGACCTCTACTACGAGCAGTACTTC; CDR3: CASSLDRDLYYEQYF
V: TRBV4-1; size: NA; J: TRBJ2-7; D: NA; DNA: TGCGCCAGCAGCCAAGAGATGGCAGGGTCCTACGAGCAGTACTTC; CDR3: CASSQEMAGSYEQYF
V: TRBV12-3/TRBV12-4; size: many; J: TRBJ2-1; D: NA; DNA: TGTGCCAGCAGTTTTGGAGGGGTTGGTGAGCAGTTCTTC; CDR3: CASSFGGVGEQFF
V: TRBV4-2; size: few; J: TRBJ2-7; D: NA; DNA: TGTGCCAGCAGCGTGTCGGGGGAGCAGTACTTC; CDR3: CASSVSGEQYF
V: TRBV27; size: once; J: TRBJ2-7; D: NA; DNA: TGTGCCAGCAGTCTATTCGGGGGTGGCGAGCAGTACTTC; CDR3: CASSLFGGGEQYF
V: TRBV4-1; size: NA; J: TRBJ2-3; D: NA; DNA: TGCGCCAGCAGCCAAGCTTTAGCAGGACCGTCTAGCACAGATACGCAGTATTTT; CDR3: CASSQALAGPSSTDTQYF
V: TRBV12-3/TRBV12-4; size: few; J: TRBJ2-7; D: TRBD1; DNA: TGTGCCAGCAGTTACGGGACAGGGGTCCACGAGCAGTACTTC; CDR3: CASSYGTGVHEQYF